Listed below are T cell receptor beta chains from one sample, sequenced in a study of T cell responses to AZD1222 COVID-19 vaccine. Measured with immunoSEQ multiplex PCR; TCRdb has only the in-frame clones, and not every one. The profile shows approximately 64,000 clones, 84% of them singletons. The specimen was peripheral blood, collected on day 0 of AZD1222 vaccination. These receptors were collected from an adult in good health. CDR3s include the opening cysteine and the closing phenylalanine or tryptophan. The D gene is left open where the match is weak. The size of a clone is reported for some rows only, either as once, few or many, or as a class for expanded clones.

CASTSTYGYTF TGTGCCAGCACCTCGACCTATGGCTACACCTTC NA TRBJ1-2 TRBV12-3/TRBV12-4 few
CASSQGPQGYTF TGTGCCAGCAGCCAAGGCCCACAGGGCTACACCTTC NA TRBJ1-2 TRBV14 NA
CASSYAGSMVTNQPQHF TGTGCCAGCAGTTACGCGGGAAGTATGGTCACCAATCAGCCCCAGCATTTT NA TRBJ1-5 TRBV6-2/TRBV6-3 NA
CASSFRGGGYTF TGTGCCAGCAGCTTCCGAGGGGGAGGCTACACCTTC NA TRBJ1-2 TRBV7-9 NA
CASRPVGNEQFF TGTGCCAGCAGGCCGGTAGGGAATGAGCAGTTCTTC NA TRBJ2-1 TRBV6-5 few
CASSVDFREVYGYTF TGTGCCAGCAGCGTAGATTTCAGGGAAGTCTATGGCTACACCTTC NA TRBJ1-2 TRBV9 NA
CASSWTAMNTEAFF TGTGCCAGCAGCTGGACAGCCATGAACACTGAAGCTTTCTTT NA TRBJ1-1 TRBV6-5 NA
CASSLAADFRNTGELFF TGTGCCAGCAGTCTGGCCGCGGATTTCCGGAACACCGGGGAGCTGTTTTTT NA TRBJ2-2 TRBV11-2 NA
CASSLFGQGKEAFF TGTGCCAGCAGTTTATTCGGACAGGGGAAAGAAGCTTTCTTT TRBD1 TRBJ1-1 TRBV28 few
CASSYIQGLNSPLHF TGTGCCAGCAGTTACATACAGGGTCTGAATTCACCCCTCCACTTT NA TRBJ1-6 TRBV6-5 once
CASRLAGAQETQYF TGTGCCAGTAGGTTAGCGGGGGCACAAGAGACCCAGTACTTC TRBD2 TRBJ2-5 TRBV19 NA
CASSPGTGGENQPQHF TGCGCCAGCAGTCCCGGCACGGGGGGTGAAAATCAGCCCCAGCATTTT NA TRBJ1-5 TRBV5-1 NA
CASSMSGLGGYTF TGTGCCAGTAGTATGAGCGGGCTAGGCGGCTACACCTTC NA TRBJ1-2 TRBV19 NA
CASSLANGVAEAFF TGTGCCAGCAGCTTAGCGAACGGGGTGGCTGAAGCTTTCTTT NA TRBJ1-1 TRBV7-2 NA
CASSTGRGGAYEQYF TGTGCCAGCAGTACGGGACGCGGGGGTGCCTACGAGCAGTACTTC TRBD2 TRBJ2-7 TRBV11-2 NA
CASNSEKEPPYNSPLHF TGTGCCAGCAACTCCGAGAAGGAGCCTCCGTACAATTCACCCCTCCACTTT NA TRBJ1-6 TRBV21-1 NA
CASSARDLRLGNTEAFF TGTGCCAGCAGCGCCCGGGACCTAAGATTGGGGAACACTGAAGCTTTCTTT NA TRBJ1-1 TRBV9 NA
CATSDQYRPYNEQFF TGTGCCACCAGTGATCAGTACAGGCCATACAATGAGCAGTTCTTC NA TRBJ2-1 TRBV24-1 NA
CASRPGPTNEKLFF TGTGCCAGCAGACCAGGGCCGACTAATGAAAAACTGTTTTTT NA TRBJ1-4 TRBV5-4 NA
CASSVVGGADTQYF TGTGCCAGCAGCGTAGTTGGGGGCGCAGATACGCAGTATTTT NA TRBJ2-3 TRBV9 NA
CASATPGGAWQPQHF TGTGCCAGCGCCACCCCTGGGGGGGCTTGGCAGCCCCAGCATTTT NA TRBJ1-5 TRBV28 NA
CASSWGGEETQYF TGTGCCAGCAGTTGGGGAGGAGAAGAGACCCAGTACTTC NA TRBJ2-5 TRBV27 NA
CASSTSLAGGLNEQFF TGCGCCAGCAGCACCTCTTTAGCGGGGGGGCTCAATGAGCAGTTCTTC TRBD2 TRBJ2-1 TRBV5-1 once
CASSFVQSETQYF TGTGCCAGCAGCTTTGTGCAGTCAGAGACCCAGTACTTC NA TRBJ2-5 TRBV7-9 NA
CASSEDSGGQPQHF TGTGCCAGCAGTGAAGATTCAGGGGGTCAGCCCCAGCATTTT TRBD1 TRBJ1-5 TRBV2 NA
CASSPWDNTEAFF TGTGCCAGCAGTCCCTGGGACAACACTGAAGCTTTCTTT NA TRBJ1-1 TRBV3-1/TRBV3-2 NA
CASSRTGEGNTIYF TGTGCCAGCAGCCGTACGGGAGAAGGAAACACCATATATTTT NA TRBJ1-3 TRBV6-5 NA
CASSSEGAREYQPQHF TGTGCCAGCAGTTCGGAGGGGGCCAGGGAATATCAGCCCCAGCATTTT TRBD1 TRBJ1-5 TRBV2 few
CATLGGGQDTQYF TGTGCCACCCTGGGAGGGGGACAAGATACGCAGTATTTT NA TRBJ2-3 TRBV2 NA
CASSTGSYEQYF TGCGCCAGCAGCACAGGGTCCTACGAGCAGTACTTC NA TRBJ2-7 TRBV5-1 NA
CASSQPAADTQYF TGTGCCAGCAGCCAACCAGCCGCAGATACGCAGTATTTT NA TRBJ2-3 TRBV3-1/TRBV3-2 NA
CASSQGGRAERGGRFF TGTGCCAGCAGCCAAGGAGGCAGGGCAGAACGGGGGGGCAGGTTCTTC TRBD2 TRBJ2-1 TRBV14 once
CASSTAMNTEAFF TGTGCCAGCAGCACCGCAATGAACACTGAAGCTTTCTTT NA TRBJ1-1 TRBV9 NA
CASSIMTFGNQPQHF TGTGCCAGTAGTATCATGACTTTCGGGAATCAGCCCCAGCATTTT NA TRBJ1-5 TRBV19 NA
CASSWGGEPLGYTF TGTGCCAGCAGCTGGGGGGGAGAACCCTTGGGCTACACCTTC NA TRBJ1-2 TRBV7-9 NA
CASSLEGFGGHSYNEQFF TGTGCCAGCAGCTTAGAAGGTTTCGGGGGCCATTCCTACAATGAGCAGTTCTTC NA TRBJ2-1 TRBV11-3 NA
CASSSGTANTEAFF TGTGCCAGCAGTTCCGGGACAGCGAACACTGAAGCTTTCTTT TRBD1 TRBJ1-1 TRBV7-9 NA
CASSFQDEQYF TGTGCCAGTTCGTTTCAGGACGAGCAGTACTTC NA TRBJ2-7 TRBV19 NA
CASSQERGWGFADTQYF TGCGCCAGCAGCCAAGAGCGGGGGTGGGGGTTCGCAGATACGCAGTATTTT TRBD2 TRBJ2-3 TRBV4-3 NA
CASSSTGTGDPNTEAFF TGTGCCAGCAGCTCCACTGGGACAGGCGACCCGAACACTGAAGCTTTCTTT TRBD1 TRBJ1-1 TRBV5-4 once
CASSPRLAKSTDTQYF TGTGCCAGCAGCCCGCGACTAGCGAAAAGCACAGATACGCAGTATTTT TRBD2 TRBJ2-3 TRBV11-2 NA
CASSLALGQGRPQHF TGTGCCAGCAGTTTAGCCTTGGGACAGGGAAGACCCCAGCATTTT TRBD1 TRBJ1-5 TRBV6-5 NA